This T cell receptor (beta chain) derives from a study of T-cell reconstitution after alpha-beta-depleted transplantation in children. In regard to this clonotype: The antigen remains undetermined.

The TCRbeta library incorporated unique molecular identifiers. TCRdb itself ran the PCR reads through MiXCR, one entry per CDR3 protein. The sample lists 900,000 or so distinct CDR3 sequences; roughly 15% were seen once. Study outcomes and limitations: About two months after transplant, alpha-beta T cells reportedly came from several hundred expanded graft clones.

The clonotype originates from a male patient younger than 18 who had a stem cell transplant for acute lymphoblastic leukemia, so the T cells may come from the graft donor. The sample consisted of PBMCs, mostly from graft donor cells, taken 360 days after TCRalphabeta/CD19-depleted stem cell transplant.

The DNA of the CDR3 is TGCGCCAGCAGCTTCCCCGGGACGTGGGAAGAGACCCAGTACTTC. Protein sequence: CASSFPGTWEETQYF. The J gene is TRBJ2-5, the V gene TRBV5-1; D assignment may be TRBD1 or TRBD2 (5 bases each). Germline lookup yields CDR1 SGHRS and CDR2 YFSETQ. CDR3 length: 15 residues. V gave up 2 bases and J gave up 3 bases, with 14 bases separating them.